The 21 T cell receptor beta chains listed next were all sequenced from one sample in a study of blood T cell repertoires in COVID-19. Assay used: immunoSEQ multiplex PCR; TCRdb lists only in-frame clones, some missing. Of about 170,000 clones listed, 70% to 90% are singletons. The sample was peripheral blood. Receptor source: a woman older than 75 with COVID-19, enrolled during active disease.

The chain has TRBV7-9 and TRBJ1-1; 7 bases match TRBD1. The germline V gene has CDR1 SEHNR and CDR2 FQNEAQ (reference sequence). The CDR3 is 14 residues long. J lost 3 bases, V lost 5 bases, and 6 bases had no gene match. The CDR3 DNA reads TGTGCCAGCAGCACACAGGGGCAGGACACTGAAGCTTTCTTT. This gives the protein CASSTQGQDTEAFF.

The rearrangement links TRBV6-5 to TRBJ1-5; tentatively, D is TRBD1 (6 bases). This CDR3 has 13 amino acids. CDR1 and CDR2 from the germline V gene are MNHEY and SVGAGI. V dropped 6 bases and J dropped 7 bases, with 13 bases sitting between them. CDR3: CASSQVGAQPQHF. The DNA for the CDR3 is TGTGCCAGCAGCCAGGTGGGGGCGCAGCCCCAGCATTTT.

The rearrangement links TRBV5-8 to TRBJ2-7, with D tentatively TRBD2 (6 bases). The germline V gene encodes CDR1 SGHTS and CDR2 YDEGEE. Trimming shortened V by 0 bases and J by 6 bases, and 16 bases separated the two germline ends. There are 15 residues in the CDR3. The CDR3 loop is CASSLARRGLGEQYF. CDR3 DNA: TGTGCCAGCAGCTTGGCCAGGAGGGGTCTCGGCGAGCAGTACTTC.

The V and J genes are TRBV28 and TRBJ1-2; D unresolved. In germline, CDR1 is MDHEN, CDR2 SYDVKM. Trimming took 2 bases from V and 9 from J, leaving 10 bases between them. This CDR3 is built from 12 residues. The CDR3 nucleotides are TGTGCCAGCAGTTTACCCCGGAGCCGCTACACCTTC. As protein: CASSLPRSRYTF.

This clone was detected only a few times. CDR3 coding DNA: TGTGCCAGCACCCTCCGGAGGCAGGAAGCTTTCTTT. Translation gives CASTLRRQEAFF. The V call is TRBV28, the J call TRBJ1-1; the D is unclear. Per germline, CDR1 MDHEN and CDR2 SYDVKM. The CDR3 spans 12 residues. The germline V and J ends were trimmed by 7 bases and 8 bases, with 14 bases remaining between them.

This clone was found once. The chain joins TRBV4-2 to TRBJ1-5; 9 bases map to TRBD1. V lost 2 bases to trimming and J lost 7 bases; unmatched junction nucleotides: 9. The CDR3 runs 16 residues. CDR1 is LGHNA and CDR2 is YNFKEQ in the germline V gene. In DNA, the CDR3 is TGTGCCAGCAGCCAACCGGGACAGGGAATCAGGCAGCCCCAGCATTTT. Protein: CASSQPGQGIRQPQHF.

The CDR3: CASSGLAGGSTDTQYF. For the CDR3, the DNA is TGTGCCAGCAGCGGGTTAGCGGGAGGGAGCACAGATACGCAGTATTTT. This chain connects TRBV9 to TRBJ2-3; 11 positions match TRBD2. Trimming cost V 3 bases and J 0 bases; bases outside gene matches: 3. The CDR3 is 16 residues long. Germline-derived CDR1 and CDR2 are SGDLS and YYNGEE.

The rearrangement joins TRBV7-9 to TRBJ2-1; maybe TRBD2 (6 bases). The germline CDR1 and CDR2 sequences are SEHNR and FQNEAQ (reference sequence). Trimming cost V 3 bases and J 5 bases, with 11 bases left between them. The length of the CDR3 is 14 residues. CDR3 loop: CASSLTGVNNEQFF. As DNA, the CDR3 is TGTGCCAGCAGCTTGACGGGGGTGAACAATGAGCAGTTCTTC.

Only one count was recorded for this clone. The chain uses TRBV18 and TRBJ2-1; perhaps TRBD1 as D (6 bases). The V and J ends lost 3 bases and 9 bases respectively, with 15 bases between them. Germline V lookup: CDR1 KGHSH, CDR2 LQKENI. The CDR3 is made up of 14 amino acids. DNA of the CDR3: TGTGCCAGCTCACCCTACAGGGACGTCGGTGAGCAGTTCTTC. This gives the protein CASSPYRDVGEQFF.

This chain uses TRBV7-9 with TRBJ1-5; a weak D match, TRBD1 (5 bases). Germline loops: CDR1 SEHNR, CDR2 FQNEAQ (reference sequence). Trimming removed 5 bases at V and 2 bases at J, with 13 bases between. The CDR3 spans 15 residues. The CDR3 nucleotides read TGTGCCAGCAGCCCCCGGGGCGGGGGCAATCAGCCCCAGCATTTT. Its protein is CASSPRGGGNQPQHF.

The chain carries TRBV2 and TRBJ1-4; possibly TRBD1 for D (6 bases). The CDR3 is 14 residues long. Germline V CDR1 and CDR2: SNHLY, FYNNEI. Here the CDR3 reads CANRENPTNEKLFF. CDR3 DNA: TGTGCAAACAGGGAGAACCCAACTAATGAAAAACTGTTTTTT.

The CDR3: CASSRGRVEAEAFF. CDR3 sequence (DNA): TGTGCCAGCAGCCGGGGGAGGGTCGAGGCTGAAGCTTTCTTT. This rearrangement joins TRBV5-5 to TRBJ1-1, with D tentatively TRBD1 (5 bases). Trimming shortened V by 4 bases and J by 6 bases, and 16 bases separated the two germline ends. The V gene's germline CDR1 is SGHKS and CDR2 YYEKEE (reference sequence). CDR3 size: 14 residues.

The V and J genes are TRBV12-3 or TRBV12-4 and TRBJ1-2; a possible D gene is TRBD1 (6 bases). The CDR3 totals 12 residues. Trimming pared 4 bases from V and 8 bases from J, leaving 11 bases between. The CDR3 sequence: CASSSQGYGYTF. DNA of the CDR3: TGTGCCAGCAGTTCCCAGGGGTACGGCTACACCTTC.

The V call is TRBV5-1, the J call TRBJ1-6; 7 nucleotides line up with TRBD1. From germline, CDR1 is SGHRS and CDR2 YFSETQ. V shed 0 bases and J 14 bases; nucleotides not matched to a gene: 11. This CDR3 region has 15 residues. The CDR3 coding sequence is TGCGCCAGCAGCTTGGGGGGGACAGAGAGTCGGTCCCTCCACTTT. This encodes CASSLGGTESRSLHF.

The chain carries TRBV15 and TRBJ2-7, with a possible D match to TRBD1 (6 bases). CDR1 is LNHNV, CDR2 YYDKDF, per germline (reference sequence). CDR3 length equals 15 residues. The ends were cut back, 0 bases at V and 3 bases at J, with 12 bases in the middle. CDR3 coding DNA: TGTGCCACCAGCAGAGAGCCAGGGGTGGACTACGAGCAGTACTTC. Its translation is CATSREPGVDYEQYF.

CDR3 nucleotide sequence: TGTGCCATCAGCCGGAGGGGGGGAACCGCCTCCACAGATACGCAGTATTTT. Amino acids: CAISRRGGTASTDTQYF. The genes are TRBV10-3 and TRBJ2-3, with D maybe TRBD2 (7 bases). The ends were cut back, 6 bases at V and 2 bases at J, with 21 bases in the middle. The CDR3 length is 17 residues. Germline CDR1 and CDR2: ENHRY and SYGVKD.

A note on this clone: Other DNA sequences within the sample encode an identical CDR3. This chain connects TRBV25-1 to TRBJ1-2; a weak D match, TRBD1 (5 bases). CDR1 MGHDK and CDR2 SYGVNS come from the germline V gene. V was trimmed by 3 bases and J by 5 bases, leaving 7 bases between them. The length of the CDR3 is 12 residues. The CDR3 sequence: CASSEGGYGYTF. CDR3 nucleotides: TGTGCCAGCAGTGAGGGGGGGTATGGCTACACCTTC.

V gene TRBV24-1 combines with J gene TRBJ1-6; D gene uncertain. Deletions cut 4 bases from V and 0 bases from J, with 18 bases between. CDR3 length: 19 amino acids. Germline CDR1 reads KGHDR; CDR2 reads SFDVKD. CDR3 DNA sequence: TGTGCCACCAGTGACCATAAATCTCAGGTTCGCTCCTATAATTCACCCCTCCACTTT. It codes for CATSDHKSQVRSYNSPLHF.

The chain has TRBV3-1 (or the pseudogene TRBV3-2) and TRBJ2-2; 11 bases align to TRBD1. This CDR3 region has 16 residues. The J segment lost 5 bases and the V segment lost 1 base, leaving 3 bases of the junction unmatched. Germline V gene sequence: CDR1 LGHDT, CDR2 YNNKEL (reference sequence). CDR3 DNA sequence: TGTGCCAGCAGCCAAGGGACAGGGGGCCTAACCGGGGAGCTGTTTTTT. Translated, it gives CASSQGTGGLTGELFF.

There are a few counts of this clone. V usage is TRBV27 and J usage is TRBJ2-7; 7 nucleotides align to TRBD2. Looked up from germline, CDR1 is MNHEY and CDR2 is SMNVEV (reference sequence). The V and J ends lost 6 bases and 3 bases, in that order; junction bases with no gene match: 11. The CDR3 runs 15 residues. The CDR3, as DNA: TGTGCCAGCAGCCAGAGGGAGGGATTCGGCTACGAGCAGTACTTC. Its protein is CASSQREGFGYEQYF.

The chain is built from TRBV7-9 and TRBJ1-1, with a weak D call TRBD1 (5 bases). The CDR3 length is 12 residues. Germline CDR1 and CDR2: SEHNR and FQNEAQ (reference sequence). V was trimmed by 3 bases and J by 7 bases, leaving 9 bases between them. The CDR3 bases are TGTGCCAGCAGCTTTCAGGGCTTTGAAGCTTTCTTT. Translated, it gives CASSFQGFEAFF. The full variable domain, in which reference TRBV7-9 and TRBJ1-1 provide the parts outside the CDR3, is DTGVSQNPRHKITKRGQNVTFRCDPISEHNRLYWYRQTLGQGPEFLTYFQNEAQLEKSRLLSDRFSAERPKGSFSTLEIQRTEQGDSAMYLCASSFQGFEAFFGQGTRLTVV.